This entry concerns a single TCR beta chain. Its cognate antigen has yet to be identified. No quality values exist for individual bases; no much larger clone is one base distant. This entry belongs to a study of T cell clonotyping in hematopoietic cell transplantation (dated by TCRdb to the early 2020s). As for the study more broadly: Recipient samples taken before transplant were obtained following cytoreduction. In the study, some 140 blood samples were gathered from 30 to 40 consecutive transplant recipients and their related donors. Recruitment of patients ran from 2015 to early 2017, and follow-up continued until late 2020 or until death. Study-wide findings and limitations: The sample size was limited, and because cells were not sorted, the contributions of CD4 and CD8 repertoires could not be separated. Only a small fraction of recipient repertoires overlapped donor repertoires, with over 95% appearing de novo at the given depth. Recipient TCR diversity fell after transplant, with pathologically expanded clonotypes rising progressively from day 30 to day 180. Broader posttransplant TCR repertoire diversity was predicted by donor and pretransplant recipient Inverse Simpson Index values.

With the immunoSEQ assay, which is a bias-controlled multiplex PCR relying on V- and J-specific primers, TCR beta CDR3 regions were amplified from genomic DNA. In a second PCR step, a proprietary barcode and Illumina adapter sequences were attached to the CDR3 amplicons. An Illumina MiSeq instrument was used for sequencing of the CDR3 libraries. The paper's processing steps were these. immunoSEQ Analyzer 3.0 was used for export and quality control, with R Bioconductor and Immunarch used for downstream analyses. Repertoire metrics were calculated using only productive rearrangements within the normalized downsampled data set. Clonotypes larger than 5 templates in the normalized cohort were defined as pathologically expanded. The Inverse Simpson Index served as the measure of repertoire diversity. To capture all clonotypes, the CMV-specificity analyses were run on the non-normalized data set. TCRdb carries this immuneACCESS record with in-frame sequences only. Its versions omit some clonotypes, under half of them owing to an unresolved V gene in the studies checked, with the rest unexplained. V, J and clone size are taken as reported in that table, and D and trimming were inferred from the DNA itself. The sample table shows about 41,000 clones, and 85% are seen once. The ten largest clones take up roughly 2.8% of the sample.

Based on the germline V gene, the CDR1 and CDR2 sequences are SNHLY and FYNNEI. V loses 4 bases of germline sequence and J loses 5 bases, and the interval between the two ends is 17 bases. From cysteine to phenylalanine, the CDR3 is 15 amino acids long. Solely the CDR3 DNA is kept, with 45 bases framed from the first base. The time point label of this sample denotes: recipient sample about 28 days before transplant, after cytoreduction. Blood from recipients was drawn about 28 days before transplant and again at days 30, 100 and 180 after transplant. Nuclei Lysis Solution was used to extract genomic DNA from fresh or cryopreserved unfractionated peripheral blood mononuclear cells.

The TCR originated in a man aged 60 to 69 with acute myeloid leukemia. Some clones in this sample may be carry-over from other donors' samples. Sequences were derived from peripheral blood mononuclear cells, sampled before stem cell transplant. This receptor chain uses TRBV2 and TRBJ2-5; perhaps TRBD2 is the D gene, with 7 bases matching. The nucleotide sequence reads as follows: TGTGCCAGCAGTGCCCAAGGGGGGGGTTCGGAGACCCAGTACTTC. Its amino acids are CASSAQGGGSETQYF.